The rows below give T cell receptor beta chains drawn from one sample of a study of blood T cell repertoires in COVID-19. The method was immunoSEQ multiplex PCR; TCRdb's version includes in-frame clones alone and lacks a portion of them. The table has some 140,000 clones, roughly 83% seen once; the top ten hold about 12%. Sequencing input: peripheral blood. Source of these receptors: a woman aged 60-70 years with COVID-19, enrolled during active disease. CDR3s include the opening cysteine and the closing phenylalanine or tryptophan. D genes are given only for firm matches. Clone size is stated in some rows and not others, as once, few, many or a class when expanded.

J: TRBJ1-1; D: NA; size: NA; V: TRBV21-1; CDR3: CASSKTRGKEVAEAFF; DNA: TGTGCCAGCAGCAAAACGCGGGGGAAGGAAGTCGCTGAAGCTTTCTTT
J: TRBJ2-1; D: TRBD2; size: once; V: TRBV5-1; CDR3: CASSPTSSGSGNEQFF; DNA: TGCGCCAGCAGCCCGACCTCTAGCGGGAGCGGCAATGAGCAGTTCTTC
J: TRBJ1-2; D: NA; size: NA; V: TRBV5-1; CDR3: CASSLEAKAGHGYTF; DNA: TGCGCCAGCAGCTTGGAGGCTAAGGCAGGGCACGGCTACACCTTC
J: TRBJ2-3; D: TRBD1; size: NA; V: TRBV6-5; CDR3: CASTPQGAGDTQYF; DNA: TGTGCCAGCACTCCCCAGGGGGCAGGGGATACGCAGTATTTT
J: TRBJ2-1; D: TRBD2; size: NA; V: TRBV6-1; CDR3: CASSDLAARGHNEQFF; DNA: TGTGCCAGCAGTGACCTAGCGGCGAGAGGTCACAATGAGCAGTTCTTC
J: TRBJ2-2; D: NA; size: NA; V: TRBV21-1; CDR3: CASSKYTEPGVKGVTGELFF; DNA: TGTGCCAGCAGCAAATATACAGAGCCGGGAGTTAAAGGGGTCACCGGGGAGCTGTTTTTT
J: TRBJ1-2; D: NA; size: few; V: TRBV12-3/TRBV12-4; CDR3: CASSYSLSAATF; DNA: TGTGCCAGCAGTTACAGTTTATCGGCTGCTACCTTC
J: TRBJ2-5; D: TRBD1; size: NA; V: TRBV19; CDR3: CASSIVGTGRETQYF; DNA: TGTGCCAGTAGTATAGTTGGGACAGGGAGAGAGACCCAGTACTTC
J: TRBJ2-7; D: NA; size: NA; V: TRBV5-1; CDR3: CASGTTGLLYEQYF; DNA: TGCGCCAGCGGCACTACGGGACTCCTATACGAGCAGTACTTC
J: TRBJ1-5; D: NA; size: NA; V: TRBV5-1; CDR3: CASSLAGKEGQPQHF; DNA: TGCGCCAGCAGCTTGGCGGGGAAGGAGGGACAGCCCCAGCATTTT
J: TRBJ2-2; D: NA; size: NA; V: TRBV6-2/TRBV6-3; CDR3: CASSYGQVNTGELFF; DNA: TGTGCCAGCAGTTACGGGCAGGTGAACACCGGGGAGCTGTTTTTT
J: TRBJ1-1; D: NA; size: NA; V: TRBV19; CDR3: CASSIPRFMNTEAFF; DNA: TGTGCCAGTAGTATCCCCAGGTTTATGAACACTGAAGCTTTCTTT
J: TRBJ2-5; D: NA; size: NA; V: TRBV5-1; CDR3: CASSLSYRQETQYF; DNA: TGCGCCAGCAGCTTGTCTTACAGACAAGAGACCCAGTACTTC
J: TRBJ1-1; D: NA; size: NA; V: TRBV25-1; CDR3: CASSVGQYGAFF; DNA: TGTGCCAGCAGTGTCGGACAATATGGAGCTTTCTTT
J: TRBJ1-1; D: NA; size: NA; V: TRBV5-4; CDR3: CASSYGGVTEAFF; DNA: TGTGCCAGCAGTTACGGGGGTGTCACTGAAGCTTTCTTT
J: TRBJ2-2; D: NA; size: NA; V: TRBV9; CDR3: CASSVISGTGELFF; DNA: TGTGCCAGCAGCGTAATATCGGGCACCGGGGAGCTGTTTTTT
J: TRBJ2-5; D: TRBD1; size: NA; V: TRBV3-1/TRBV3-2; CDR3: CASSPGQGVTETQYF; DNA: TGTGCCAGCAGCCCCGGACAGGGGGTGACGGAGACCCAGTACTTC
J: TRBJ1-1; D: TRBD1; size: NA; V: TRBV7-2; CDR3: CASSHPVTGYSSNTEAFF; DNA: TGTGCCAGCAGCCACCCAGTGACAGGGTACTCATCGAACACTGAAGCTTTCTTT
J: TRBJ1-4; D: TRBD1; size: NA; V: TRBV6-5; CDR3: CASRQGAEYEKLFF; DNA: TGTGCCAGCAGGCAGGGGGCTGAGTATGAAAAACTGTTTTTT
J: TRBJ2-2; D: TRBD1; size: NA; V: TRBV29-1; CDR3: CSGRTGGNTGELFF; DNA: TGCAGCGGGAGGACAGGGGGTAACACCGGGGAGCTGTTTTTT
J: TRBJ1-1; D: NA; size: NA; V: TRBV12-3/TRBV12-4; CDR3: CASSTLNTEAFF; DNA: TGTGCCAGCAGTACTCTAAACACTGAAGCTTTCTTT
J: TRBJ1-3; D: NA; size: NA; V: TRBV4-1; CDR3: CASSQAGAGNTIYF; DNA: TGCGCCAGCAGCCAAGCAGGCGCTGGAAACACCATATATTTT
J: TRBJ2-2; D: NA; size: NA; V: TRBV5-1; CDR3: CASSSTGYSGELFF; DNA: TGCGCCAGCAGCTCAACAGGGTATTCCGGGGAGCTGTTTTTT
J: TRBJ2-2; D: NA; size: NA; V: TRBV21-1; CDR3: CASSTWTVHRGAVF; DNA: TGTGCCAGCAGCACTTGGACAGTTCACCGGGGAGCTGTTTTT
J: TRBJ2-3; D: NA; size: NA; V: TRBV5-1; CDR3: CASSLSYRADTQYF; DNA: TGCGCCAGCAGCCTCTCCTACAGGGCAGATACGCAGTATTTT
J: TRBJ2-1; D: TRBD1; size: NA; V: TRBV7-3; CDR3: CASSPRDRDYGEQFF; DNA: TGTGCCAGCAGCCCCAGGGACAGGGATTATGGTGAGCAGTTCTTC
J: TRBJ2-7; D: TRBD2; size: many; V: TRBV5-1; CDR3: CASSLGGSLAGYSYEQYF; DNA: TGCGCCAGCAGCTTGGGGGGCTCTCTAGCGGGGTACTCCTACGAGCAGTACTTC
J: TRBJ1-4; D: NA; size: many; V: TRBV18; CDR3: CASSPPGRATNEKLFF; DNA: TGTGCCAGCTCACCACCCGGCAGGGCAACTAATGAAAAACTGTTTTTT
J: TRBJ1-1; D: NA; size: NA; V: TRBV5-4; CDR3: CASRSDNTEAFF; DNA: TGTGCCAGCAGATCAGATAACACTGAAGCTTTCTTT
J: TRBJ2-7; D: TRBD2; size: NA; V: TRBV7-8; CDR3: CASSSQGLAGASEQYF; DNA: TGTGCCAGCAGCTCCCAGGGACTAGCGGGAGCGAGCGAGCAGTACTTC
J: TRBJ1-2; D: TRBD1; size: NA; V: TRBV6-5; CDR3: CASSLGQAFNYGYTF; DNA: TGTGCCAGCAGTTTAGGACAGGCGTTTAACTATGGCTACACCTTC
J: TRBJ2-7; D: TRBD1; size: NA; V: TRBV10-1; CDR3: CASRDRVYEQYF; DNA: TGCGCCAGCAGGGACAGGGTTTACGAGCAGTACTTC
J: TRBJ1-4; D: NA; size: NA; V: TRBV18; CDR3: CASSPAGVQEKLFF; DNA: TGTGCCAGCTCACCGGCCGGGGTCCAAGAAAAACTGTTTTTT
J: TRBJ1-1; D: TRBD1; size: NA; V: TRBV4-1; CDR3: CASSHLGQGGTEAFF; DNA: TGCGCCAGCAGCCATCTCGGACAGGGGGGCACTGAAGCTTTCTTT
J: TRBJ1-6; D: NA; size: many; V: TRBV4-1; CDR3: CASSQDTGQSQYNSPLHF; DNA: TGCGCCAGCAGCCAAGATACCGGACAGTCCCAATATAATTCACCCCTCCACTTT
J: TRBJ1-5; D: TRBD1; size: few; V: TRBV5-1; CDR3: CASSWDRDQPQHF; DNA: TGCGCCAGCAGCTGGGACAGAGATCAGCCCCAGCATTTT
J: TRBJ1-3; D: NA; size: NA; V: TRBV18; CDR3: CASSPWGVSQGSGNTIYF; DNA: TGTGCCAGCTCACCGTGGGGGGTTTCTCAAGGCTCTGGAAACACCATATATTTT
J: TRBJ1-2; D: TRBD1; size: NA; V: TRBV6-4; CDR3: CASSDNIGQGAGYTF; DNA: TGTGCCAGCAGTGACAACATTGGACAGGGGGCTGGCTACACCTTC
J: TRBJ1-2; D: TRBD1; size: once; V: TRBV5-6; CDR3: CASSPTLRDRRNYGYTF; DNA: TGTGCCAGCAGCCCAACTCTACGGGACAGAAGAAACTATGGCTACACCTTC
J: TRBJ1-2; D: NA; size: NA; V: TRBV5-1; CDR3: CASSLGQDYGYTF; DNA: TGCGCCAGCAGCTTGGGACAGGACTATGGCTACACCTTC
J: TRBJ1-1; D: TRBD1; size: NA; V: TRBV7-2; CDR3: CASSSQGRSTEAFF; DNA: TGTGCCAGCAGCTCACAGGGGAGAAGCACTGAAGCTTTCTTT
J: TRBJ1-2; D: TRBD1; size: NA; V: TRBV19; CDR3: CATRMDRVNYGYTF; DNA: TGTGCCACCCGGATGGACAGGGTGAACTATGGCTACACCTTC
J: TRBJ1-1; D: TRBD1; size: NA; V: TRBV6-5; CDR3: CASSSGQGNSEAFF; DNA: TGTGCCAGCAGTTCAGGACAGGGGAATTCTGAAGCTTTCTTT
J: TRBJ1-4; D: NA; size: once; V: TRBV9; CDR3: CASSVSGDNEKLFF; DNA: TGTGCCAGCAGCGTAAGCGGTGATAATGAAAAACTGTTTTTT
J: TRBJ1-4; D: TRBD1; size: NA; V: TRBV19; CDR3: CASSRQGATNEKLFF; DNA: TGTGCCAGTAGTAGACAGGGGGCAACTAATGAAAAACTGTTTTTT
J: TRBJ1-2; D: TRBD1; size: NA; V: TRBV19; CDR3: CASKGQLNYGYTF; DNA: TGTGCCAGTAAGGGACAGCTAAACTATGGCTACACCTTC
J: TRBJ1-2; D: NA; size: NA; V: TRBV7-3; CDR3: CASSLDRSNYGYTF; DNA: TGTGCCAGCAGCTTGGACAGATCTAACTATGGCTACACCTTC
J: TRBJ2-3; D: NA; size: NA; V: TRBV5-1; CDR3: CASSFHTDTQYF; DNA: TGCGCCAGCAGCTTCCACACAGATACGCAGTATTTT
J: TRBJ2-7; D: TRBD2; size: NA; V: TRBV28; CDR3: CARRGLAGWHSYEQYF; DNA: TGTGCCAGAAGGGGACTAGCGGGCTGGCACTCCTACGAGCAGTACTTC
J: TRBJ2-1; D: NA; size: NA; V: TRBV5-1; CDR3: CASSLISASYNEQFF; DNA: TGCGCCAGCAGCTTGATTAGCGCCAGCTACAATGAGCAGTTCTTC
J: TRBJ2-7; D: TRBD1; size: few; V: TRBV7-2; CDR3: CASSAPGGSPREQYF; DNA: TGTGCCAGCAGCGCCCCAGGGGGCTCCCCTCGGGAGCAGTACTTC
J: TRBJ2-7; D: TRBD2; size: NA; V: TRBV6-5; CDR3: CASSQSAGGSVEQYF; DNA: TGTGCCAGCAGCCAATCAGCGGGAGGAAGTGTGGAGCAGTACTTC
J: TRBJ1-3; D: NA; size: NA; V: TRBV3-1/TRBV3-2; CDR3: CASSPGRGNTIYF; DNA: TGTGCCAGCAGCCCTGGGAGGGGAAACACCATATATTTT
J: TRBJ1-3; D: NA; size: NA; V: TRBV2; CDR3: CASSGVAGNTIYF; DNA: TGTGCCAGCAGTGGAGTGGCTGGAAACACCATATATTTT
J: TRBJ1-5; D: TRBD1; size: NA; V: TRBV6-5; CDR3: CASRRTGGDNQPQHF; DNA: TGTGCCAGCAGGAGGACAGGGGGGGACAATCAGCCCCAGCATTTT
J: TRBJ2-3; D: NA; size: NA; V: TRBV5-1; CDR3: CASSLQGTDTQYF; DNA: TGCGCCAGCAGCCTACAGGGTACAGATACGCAGTATTTT
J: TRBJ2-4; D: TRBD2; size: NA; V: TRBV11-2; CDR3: CASSPGLASNIQYF; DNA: TGTGCCAGCAGCCCAGGACTAGCGAGTAACATTCAGTACTTC